Below are 24 T cell receptor beta chains sequenced from a single sample in a study of memory CD4+ T cells and cytomegalovirus serostatus. TCRdb's table, derived via immunoSEQ multiplex PCR, lists solely in-frame clones and lacks some. Among some 87,000 clones, roughly 80% were seen once, and the ten largest hold about 3.6%. Single viable CD3+CD4+CD8-CD45RO+ cells were sorted as the memory CD4+ T cells. The sample was memory CD4+ T cells from blood. Every receptor here comes from an adult in good health and CMV-seropositive.

The rearrangement joins TRBV7-8 to TRBJ2-7; D perhaps matches TRBD2 (8 bases). Germline CDR1 is SGHVS and CDR2 is FQNEAQ. Trimming shortened V by 5 bases and J by 4 bases, and 21 bases separated the two germline ends. The CDR3 consists of 16 residues. CDR3 in amino acids: CASSAGGAGGAYEQYF. The CDR3 DNA follows: TGTGCCAGCAGCGCAGGGGGGGCGGGAGGCGCATACGAGCAGTACTTC.

The CDR3 region has the DNA TGTGCCAGCAGCCAAACGGGAGTCTACGAGCAGTACTTC. This gives the protein CASSQTGVYEQYF. The chain has TRBV14 and TRBJ2-7; TRBD2 is a possible D gene (6 bases). This CDR3 spans 13 amino acids. Between the trimmed V and J ends, which lost 2 bases and 3 bases, there was a span of 8 bases. Germline values: CDR1 SGHDN, CDR2 FVKESK.

In this sample, this clone turned up a few times. The genes are TRBV4-1 and TRBJ1-4, with D possibly matching TRBD1 (6 bases). Trimming pared 3 bases from V and 11 bases from J, leaving 16 bases between. CDR3 length equals 14 residues. Germline V gives CDR1 MGHRA, CDR2 YSYEKL. The DNA for the CDR3 is TGCGCCAGCAGCCAGTCGCAGGGGTTGGGGAAACTGTTTTTT. This translates into CASSQSQGLGKLFF.

V and J are TRBV4-1 and TRBJ1-4; TRBD1 is a possible D gene (6 bases). CDR1 is MGHRA and CDR2 is YSYEKL in the germline V gene. The CDR3 sequence is 14 residues long. V dropped 11 bases and J dropped 6 bases, with 19 bases sitting between them. This CDR3 is CASGRTGTYEKLFF. Here the CDR3 DNA reads TGCGCCTCTGGGCGAACCGGGACATATGAAAAACTGTTTTTT.

This clone was seen more than once but under ten times. V gene TRBV11-2 combines with J gene TRBJ1-1; D ambiguous. V was cut by 0 bases and J by 4 bases, with 9 bases left in between. The CDR3 spans 14 residues. Germline V gene lookup returns CDR1 SGHAT and CDR2 FQNNGV. The CDR3 bases are TGTGCCAGCAGCTTAGAGGCAGGCGGCACTGAAGCTTTCTTT. Its protein product is CASSLEAGGTEAFF.

CDR3: CAWSRGRAYNEQFF. CDR3 coding DNA: TGTGCCTGGAGTCGTGGGAGGGCCTACAATGAGCAGTTCTTC. V usage is TRBV30 and J usage is TRBJ2-1, with TRBD2 identical over 7 bases. The V and J ends lost 2 bases and 2 bases, in that order; junction bases with no gene match: 3. CDR1 and CDR2 from the germline V gene are GTSNPN and SVGIG (reference sequence). The CDR3 loop spans 14 amino acids.

V and J are TRBV9 and TRBJ2-1, with 7 bases lining up with TRBD2. The V gene's germline CDR1 is SGDLS and CDR2 YYNGEE. The J segment lost 7 bases and the V segment lost 0 bases, leaving 7 bases of the junction unmatched. The CDR3 has 15 residues. The CDR3 loop reads CASSVDLAAPNEQFF. CDR3 sequence (DNA): TGTGCCAGCAGCGTAGACCTAGCGGCCCCGAATGAGCAGTTCTTC. Combining the CDR3 with reference TRBV9 and TRBJ2-1 gives the whole variable domain DSGVTQTPKHLITATGQRVTLRCSPRSGDLSVYWYQQSLDQGLQFLIQYYNGEERAKGNILERFSAQQFPDLHSELNLSSLELGDSALYFCASSVDLAAPNEQFFGPGTRLTVL.

This chain uses TRBV5-1 with TRBJ2-1; a possible D gene is TRBD1 (6 bases). This CDR3 contains 14 residues. Deletions cut 3 bases from V and 7 bases from J, with 14 bases between. Germline values: CDR1 SGHRS, CDR2 YFSETQ. This CDR3 reads CASSSRVGANEQFF. Here the CDR3 DNA reads TGCGCCAGCAGCTCAAGGGTGGGGGCAAATGAGCAGTTCTTC. Variable domain in full (rest from reference TRBV5-1 and TRBJ2-1): KAGVTQTPRYLIKTRGQQVTLSCSPISGHRSVSWYQQTPGQGLQFLFEYFSETQRNKGNFPGRFSGRQFSNSRSEMNVSTLELGDSALYLCASSSRVGANEQFFGPGTRLTVL.

This clone appeared a few times. This chain links TRBV2 with TRBJ1-1; 9 bases line up with TRBD1. CDR3 length: 14 amino acids. The germline CDR1 and CDR2 sequences are SNHLY and FYNNEI. Unmatched junction bases numbered 9, after V lost 8 bases and J lost 5 bases. CDR3 nucleotides: TGTGCCAGCCAATTTGACAGGGGGAATACTGAAGCTTTCTTT. Residues: CASQFDRGNTEAFF.

The gene calls are TRBV25-1 and TRBJ2-3, with 10 bases lining up with TRBD2. Trimming at V came to 4 bases and at J to 2 bases, leaving 6 bases not matched to a gene. The CDR3 runs 16 residues. Germline lookup yields CDR1 MGHDK and CDR2 SYGVNS. The CDR3 loop reads CASSGALAGVTDTQYF. CDR3 bases: TGTGCCAGCAGTGGGGCCCTAGCGGGAGTCACAGATACGCAGTATTTT.

The chain uses TRBV5-1 and TRBJ2-1; a possible D gene is TRBD2 (5 bases). The CDR3 has 13 residues. The germline CDR1 and CDR2 sequences are SGHRS and YFSETQ. V was pared by 0 bases and J by 8 bases, with 9 bases between. The CDR3 bases are TGCGCCAGCAGCTTGGGAGAGGGATATGAGCAGTTCTTC. Amino acids: CASSLGEGYEQFF.

The V call is TRBV6-5, the J call TRBJ1-2; D might be TRBD1 (5 bases). Germline CDR1 is MNHEY and CDR2 is SVGAGI. This CDR3 comprises 16 residues. Trimming shortened V by 1 base and J by 1 base, and 13 bases separated the two germline ends. The CDR3 loop reads CASSYWGVRGNYGYTF. The CDR3 nucleotides are TGTGCCAGCAGTTACTGGGGGGTGAGGGGTAACTATGGCTACACCTTC.

This clone occurred a few times. The genes are TRBV5-1 and TRBJ2-1, with TRBD2 matching over 9 bases. The trim removed 4 bases at V and 3 bases at J, leaving 8 bases unmatched. The CDR3 contains 16 residues. Germline loops: CDR1 SGHRS, CDR2 YFSETQ. CDR3 sequence reads: CASSESSGINYNEQFF. CDR3 DNA sequence: TGCGCCAGCAGCGAGTCTAGCGGGATTAACTACAATGAGCAGTTCTTC.

This chain uses TRBV5-1 with TRBJ1-1; D is ambiguous. V was cut by 2 bases and J by 3 bases, with 8 bases left in between. Germline assignment: CDR1 SGHRS and CDR2 YFSETQ. The CDR3 consists of 13 residues. CDR3 loop: CASSLGKDTEAFF. CDR3 sequence (DNA): TGCGCCAGCAGCTTAGGAAAGGACACTGAAGCTTTCTTT.

V gene TRBV6-1 combines with J gene TRBJ2-7; 7 bases line up with TRBD2. The CDR3 length is 15 residues. V trimming: 6 bases; J trimming: 2 bases; junction bases outside the gene matches: 10. In germline, CDR1 is MNHNS, CDR2 SASEGT. This CDR3 reads CASRLEGGGTYEQYF. CDR3 sequence (DNA): TGTGCCAGCAGATTAGAGGGCGGGGGAACCTACGAGCAGTACTTC.

V is TRBV7-2 and J is TRBJ1-5, with 9 bases aligning to TRBD1. The V gene's germline CDR1 is SGHTA and CDR2 FQGNSA. Trimming took 3 bases from V and 7 from J; bases not matched to a gene: 4. The length of the CDR3 is 14 residues. Here the CDR3 reads CASSLGQGEQPQHF. CDR3 nucleotides: TGTGCCAGCAGCTTGGGACAGGGAGAACAGCCCCAGCATTTT.

J is TRBJ1-2 and V is TRBV28; D remains ambiguous. Looked up from germline, CDR1 is MDHEN and CDR2 is SYDVKM. CDR3 length: 14 amino acids. V was shortened by 5 bases and J by 0 bases, with 10 bases between the two germline ends. CDR3: CASSAGPTNYGYTF. The CDR3 DNA reads TGTGCCAGCAGTGCAGGACCTACTAACTATGGCTACACCTTC.

CDR3 in amino acids: CAWSVRKPYNEQFF. The DNA of the CDR3 is TGTGCCTGGAGTGTAAGAAAGCCATACAATGAGCAGTTCTTC. This sequence joins TRBV30 and TRBJ2-1; D is ambiguous. V was pared by 0 bases and J by 4 bases, with 10 bases between. This CDR3 spans 14 amino acids. CDR1 is GTSNPN, CDR2 SVGIG, per germline (reference sequence).

The chain couples TRBV2 to TRBJ2-1, with 8 bases identical to TRBD1. This CDR3 spans 14 amino acids. With V trimmed by 6 bases and J by 7 bases, 8 bases remained unmatched. Looked up from germline, CDR1 is SNHLY and CDR2 is FYNNEI. The CDR3 bases are TGTGCCAGCAGCGCAGACAGGGGACCGAATGAGCAGTTCTTC. Its translation: CASSADRGPNEQFF.

The chain uses TRBV28 and TRBJ2-7; D call uncertain. V lost 5 bases and J 4 bases, leaving 12 bases between the germline ends. The germline V gene encodes CDR1 MDHEN and CDR2 SYDVKM. The CDR3 runs 13 residues. CDR3: CASSGLAIYEQYF. CDR3 bases: TGTGCCAGCAGTGGGTTAGCCATATACGAGCAGTACTTC.

The chain employs TRBV28 and TRBJ1-1, with 7 bases identical to TRBD1. The germline gives CDR1 MDHEN, CDR2 SYDVKM. With V trimmed by 5 bases and J by 3 bases, 12 bases remained unmatched. There are 16 residues in the CDR3. DNA for the CDR3: TGTGCCAGCAGTCACCGACCCAGGGGGTTGCACACTGAAGCTTTCTTT. Protein: CASSHRPRGLHTEAFF. The variable domain in full, with the rest retrieved from reference TRBV28 and TRBJ1-1, is DVKVTQSSRYLVKRTGEKVFLECVQDMDHENMFWYRQDPGLGLRLIYFSYDVKMKEKGDIPEGYSVSREKKERFSLILESASTNQTSMYLCASSHRPRGLHTEAFFGQGTRLTVV.

V usage is TRBV15 and J usage is TRBJ1-2; 7 positions agree with TRBD1. Germline V gene lookup returns CDR1 LNHNV and CDR2 YYDKDF (reference sequence). The CDR3 totals 16 residues. V dropped 1 base and J dropped 2; count of bases not matched to a gene: 7. CDR3 nucleotides: TGTGCCACCAGCAGAGCAGAGGGGGCTATGAACTATGGCTACACCTTC. Residues: CATSRAEGAMNYGYTF.

The chain recombines TRBV2 with TRBJ1-5; the D gene is possibly TRBD1 (6 bases). V lost 6 bases to trimming and J lost 0 bases, with 9 bases between them. Germline CDR1 reads SNHLY; CDR2 reads FYNNEI. The CDR3 consists of 14 residues. The DNA of the CDR3 is TGTGCCAGCAGCCCGGACAGTAGCAATCAGCCCCAGCATTTT. Translating it yields CASSPDSSNQPQHF.

The genes are TRBV5-1 and TRBJ2-3, with 8 bases matching TRBD2. V lost 4 bases and J lost 3; bases outside the gene matches: 4. The length of the CDR3 is 14 residues. Germline-derived CDR1 and CDR2 are SGHRS and YFSETQ. In nucleotides, the CDR3 is TGCGCCAGCAGCATTACTAGCGGTACAGATACGCAGTATTTT. Its protein product is CASSITSGTDTQYF.